Here is one T cell receptor (beta chain) with its context. Its recognized antigen is unknown. One base away there is no much larger clone; base qualities are not given. Other DNA sequences within the sample encode an identical CDR3. The cysteine opens and the phenylalanine closes a CDR3 of 15 amino acids. The kept DNA is CDR3 alone, 45 bases in frame from the first base. Trimming leaves V shorter by 4 bases and J shorter by 0 bases, with the junction holding 4 bases beyond the gene matches. In the germline V gene, CDR1 corresponds to ENHRY and CDR2 to SYGVKD. This entry comes from a study of blood T cell repertoires in COVID-19 (dated by TCRdb to the early 2020s). For the study in its entirety: Samples covering the acute and convalescent phases of COVID-19 were provided by collaborators in the United States, Italy and Spain. The material from the prospective study consisted of cDNA or gDNA derived from T cells, B-cell-depleted T cells, or PBMCs. The sample metadata nearly always contained a de-identified subject ID, COVID-19 status, age in years and sex. The repertoires were made available in a free public database intended to serve as a resource for research on the immune response to SARS-CoV-2. Where available, HLA class I and class II types were obtained from metadata supplied by the sample provider rather than from assay-based typing. Deeply sampled blood TCRbeta repertoires from subjects exposed to, actively infected with, or recovered from COVID-19 were included in the dataset. Samples came from the ongoing ImmuneRACE study (first 160 participants) plus 1,254 subjects from 6 global collaborators.

One collaborating source in Seattle enrolled patients during active infection and followed them longitudinally through the course of disease. The collaborating institutions used their own protocols to collect whole blood in K2EDTA tubes. For TCRbeta analysis, collaborator samples were shipped as frozen whole blood, as isolated PBMCs, or as DNA extracted from either sample type. The paper as a whole reports these results and caveats: The quantity of clinical and demographic metadata differed by source and by participant and was supplied without curation.

The immunoSEQ Assay, a bias-controlled multiplex PCR, was used to amplify TCRbeta CDR3 regions from genomic DNA. The original pipeline was this. The number of nucleated cells in each sample was estimated from the amplification of reference gene primers within the assay. To quantify the absolute abundance of each unique TCRbeta CDR3 rearrangement, sequence reads were collapsed and filtered. For each sample, productive Simpson clonality was calculated as the square root of Simpson's diversity index across productive rearrangements. Imported from immuneACCESS, the table was reduced by TCRdb to in-frame sequences with V and J called. These copies leave out some clones; in studies compared against another copy, an unresolved V gene accounts for under half, and the cause of the remainder is not known. Clone size and the V and J calls come from that table; the DNA yielded D and trimming. The sample table holds roughly 130,000 clones, of which 84% were seen once. The ten largest clonotypes hold 8.9% of the sample.

This clonotype originated in a man under 40 with COVID-19, enrolled during active disease. The material sequenced was peripheral blood. Rearrangement joined TRBV10-3 to TRBJ2-7, with TRBD2 identical over 9 junction bases. The nucleotide sequence reads TGTGCCATCAGTGGCGGTAGCGGGAGCTCCTACGAGCAGTACTTC. It translates as CAISGGSGSSYEQYF.